The sequence of this T cell receptor beta chain was determined in a study of regulatory T cells in long-lasting Graves disease. The CDR3 spans 18 residues. The V gene's germline CDR1 is MDHEN and CDR2 SYDVKM. V lost 2 bases and J lost 0, with 17 bases in between. Whole-study findings and limits: Small sample size may have lowered accuracy.

This clonotype has ten or more counts. No antigen is known for it. Regarding time point: newly diagnosed GD, antithyroid drugs for less than 3 months. PBMC-extracted RNA yielded the TCR library. Library construction for TCR beta used iRepertoire HTBI primers and Arm-PCR of CDR3 regions. TCRdb ran MiXCR on the multiplex PCR reads and lists one entry per CDR3 protein. This table holds under 500,000 distinct CDR3 sequences, about a sixth found once. The sample was also reused in another study, on T cells in Graves' hyperthyroidism and ophthalmopathy. That source notes: HTBI primers were used for first-round RT-PCR of the TCR CDR3.

Sequenced here: peripheral blood mononuclear cells (PBMCs), sampled at new diagnosis, from a patient treated with antithyroid drugs. The rearrangement uses TRBV28 and TRBJ2-1; D gene uncertain. This TCR came from a woman in her thirties with Graves disease. The CDR3 DNA follows: TGTGCCAGCAGTTTAACGCCACGGGCAACCCTCTCCTACAATGAGCAGTTCTTC. This gives the protein CASSLTPRATLSYNEQFF.